This TCR beta chain was identified during a study of blood T cell repertoires in COVID-19. Study in general: Acute and convalescent COVID-19 samples came from the United States, Italy and Spain. T cells, B-cell-depleted T cells, or PBMCs provided the cDNA or gDNA that served as material.

Germline lookup yields CDR1 SNHLY and CDR2 FYNNEI. The length of the CDR3 is 14 residues. V was shortened by 6 bases and J by 2 bases, with 14 bases between the two germline ends. In the authors' workflow: Using reference gene primer amplification, nucleated cell counts were estimated. Using immunoSEQ multiplex PCR, the repertoire was profiled, and TCRdb retains in-frame clones only, with some absent. That table is the source of V, J and clone size, and D and trimming were worked out from the DNA. The table includes 250,000 to 300,000 clones, more than 75% detected once. What was sequenced was peripheral blood. The receptor was isolated from a woman aged 40 to 50 who had recovered from COVID-19. V gene TRBV2 combines with J gene TRBJ2-7; TRBD2 is a possible D gene (6 bases). The CDR3 loop reads CASSTGGQPYEQYF. CDR3 DNA: TGTGCCAGCAGCACCGGGGGTCAGCCCTACGAGCAGTACTTC.